One sample yielded the 4 T cell receptor beta chains listed below, sequenced in a study of cytomegalovirus exposure and HLA in healthy donors (dated by TCRdb to 2016 to 2017). Library preparation was by the immunoSEQ multiplex PCR assay. The multiplex PCR relied on a mix of 60 forward primers for TCR Vbeta segments and 13 reverse primers for TCR Jbeta segments. TCRdb limited this immuneACCESS table to in-frame rearrangements with V and J called. A share of clones is missing; checked studies link under half to unresolved V genes, and the rest is unexplained. The sample table holds roughly 93,000 clones, of which about 82% were seen once. 7.3% of the sample goes to the ten largest clones. The sequenced material came from PBMCs. These receptors all stem from a man between 25 and 39 years old in good health and CMV-seronegative.

This clone is medium-sized (0.01 to 0.1%) within its sample. V is TRBV4-2 and J is TRBJ2-2, with 7 bases fitting TRBD2. This CDR3 has 14 residues. J lost 3 bases, V lost 3 bases, and 1 base had no gene match. Germline V gene data show CDR1 as LGHNA and CDR2 as YNFKEQ. The CDR3 coding sequence is TGTGCCAGCAGCCATGGACTAGACACCGGGGAGCTGTTTTTT. Translation: CASSHGLDTGELFF.

The chain has TRBV6-4 and TRBJ2-2, with 7 nucleotides matching TRBD1. After removal of 5 bases from V and 6 bases from J, the junction contained 6 bases not matched to a gene. The germline V gene encodes CDR1 MRHNA and CDR2 SNTAGT. The CDR3 loop spans 14 amino acids. The CDR3 loop reads CASSTGTDPGELFF. The DNA for the CDR3 is TGTGCCAGCAGTACCGGGACAGACCCCGGGGAGCTGTTTTTT.

The CDR3 sequence is CSVEDSGGSHDEQFF. Here the CDR3 DNA reads TGCAGCGTTGAAGATAGCGGGGGGTCCCACGATGAGCAGTTCTTC. This chain connects TRBV29-1 to TRBJ2-1; 10 nucleotides match TRBD2. The junction had 7 bases not matched to a gene; V was cut back by 0 bases and J by 8 bases. Germline loops: CDR1 SQVTM, CDR2 ANQGSEA. The CDR3 has 15 amino acids.

The chain combines TRBV10-3 with TRBJ1-4; TRBD1 aligns across 9 bases. This CDR3 comprises 17 residues. Germline values: CDR1 ENHRY, CDR2 SYGVKD. Losses at the gene ends were 2 bases for V and 7 bases for J; bases not matched to a gene: 11. This CDR3 is CAISETGTGTRAEKLFF. CDR3 sequence (DNA): TGTGCCATCAGTGAGACCGGGACAGGGACTCGAGCTGAAAAACTGTTTTTT.